The 27 T cell receptor beta chains presented below share a single source sample, sequenced in a study of T cells after somatic rescue of genetic block. Here immunoSEQ multiplex PCR was the method, and the copy in TCRdb shows in-frame clones only, minus some. The repertoire includes over 55,000 clones, around 90% of them detected once, and 2.5% to 3.5% sits in the top ten. The specimen was peripheral blood mononuclear cells (PBMCs). The receptors here all came from a middle-aged man.

This clone showed up just a few times. This chain links TRBV6-4 with TRBJ2-5; 9 bases are shared with TRBD2. The ends lost 3 bases at V and 1 base at J; junction bases unmatched: 3. The CDR3 spans 15 residues. Germline CDR1 reads MRHNA; CDR2 reads SNTAGT. Here the CDR3 DNA reads TGTGCCAGCAGTGAAGTAGCGGGGGCCCAAGAGACCCAGTACTTC. Residues: CASSEVAGAQETQYF.

The J gene is TRBJ2-2, the V gene TRBV9; no reliable D call. The germline CDR1 and CDR2 sequences are SGDLS and YYNGEE. This CDR3 spans 12 amino acids. Trimming took 0 bases from V and 14 from J, leaving 11 bases between them. CDR3 in amino acids: CASSVDSGVLFF. The CDR3 DNA follows: TGTGCCAGCAGCGTAGATAGTGGTGTTCTGTTTTTT. Variable domain in full (rest from reference TRBV9 and TRBJ2-2): DSGVTQTPKHLITATGQRVTLRCSPRSGDLSVYWYQQSLDQGLQFLIQYYNGEERAKGNILERFSAQQFPDLHSELNLSSLELGDSALYFCASSVDSGVLFFGEGSRLTVL.

V is TRBV18 and J is TRBJ1-2, with TRBD1 as a possible D gene (5 bases). This CDR3 contains 15 residues. Germline CDR1 and CDR2: KGHSH and LQKENI. The germline V and J ends were trimmed by 3 bases and 4 bases, with 15 bases remaining between them. The DNA of the CDR3 is TGTGCCAGCTCACCTGAGCAGGGCGGATTCTATGGCTACACCTTC. This translates into CASSPEQGGFYGYTF.

The chain has TRBV7-9 and TRBJ2-3; 8 positions match TRBD1. Germline V CDR1 and CDR2: SEHNR, FQNEAQ (reference sequence). Trimming removed 5 bases from V and 2 bases from J; junction bases left unmatched: 6. The length of the CDR3 is 15 residues. The CDR3 region is CASSPQGAHTDTQYF. The DNA for the CDR3 is TGTGCCAGCAGCCCCCAGGGGGCCCACACAGATACGCAGTATTTT.

The DNA for the CDR3 is TGTGCCAGTAACGACAGGGGGTCTCACGAGCAGTACTTC. This sequence encodes CASNDRGSHEQYF. This chain connects TRBV19 to TRBJ2-7, with 9 bases lining up with TRBD1. J was trimmed by 5 bases and V by 7 bases; bases with no gene match: 6. Per the germline V gene, CDR1 is LNHDA and CDR2 is SQIVND (reference sequence). CDR3 length equals 13 residues.

The chain couples TRBV5-5 to TRBJ2-3; 8 nucleotides match TRBD1. This CDR3 has 14 residues. V shed 3 bases, J shed 2 bases, and the junction held 2 bases outside the gene matches. Germline assignment: CDR1 SGHKS and CDR2 YYEKEE (reference sequence). The CDR3 bases are TGTGCCAGCAGCTGGACAGGGACCACAGATACGCAGTATTTT. It encodes CASSWTGTTDTQYF.

The rearrangement joins TRBV6-1 to TRBJ1-6; weak D call: TRBD1 (5 bases). Deletions cut 4 bases from V and 9 bases from J, with 13 bases between. Germline V gives CDR1 MNHNS, CDR2 SASEGT. The CDR3 is 14 amino acids. The CDR3 loop is CASSASGSSSPLHF. The CDR3 DNA reads TGTGCCAGCAGTGCGTCAGGGTCGAGTTCACCCCTCCACTTT.

The genes are TRBV27 and TRBJ2-3, with 15 bases lining up with TRBD2. The germline gives CDR1 MNHEY, CDR2 SMNVEV (reference sequence). Trimming at V came to 5 bases and at J to 0 bases, leaving 15 bases not matched to a gene. This CDR3 spans 21 amino acids. CDR3 sequence reads: CASSPLGLAGGAETSTDTQYF. DNA of the CDR3: TGTGCCAGCAGTCCCCTAGGACTAGCGGGGGGGGCCGAAACTAGCACAGATACGCAGTATTTT.

The rearrangement links TRBV7-2 to TRBJ2-3; D unresolved. The CDR3 is 17 amino acids. With 1 base removed from V and 2 bases from J, the gap between germline ends came to 16 bases. Germline V gene data show CDR1 as SGHTA and CDR2 as FQGNSA. The CDR3 DNA sequence: TGTGCCAGCAGCTTAGTATTGGGCACATTAAACACAGATACGCAGTATTTT. This translates into CASSLVLGTLNTDTQYF.

The chain joins TRBV10-3 to TRBJ2-3; D is undetermined. This CDR3 is built from 14 residues. Germline V lookup: CDR1 ENHRY, CDR2 SYGVKD. V lost 2 bases to trimming and J lost 2 bases, with 8 bases between them. The CDR3 DNA follows: TGTGCCATCAGTGAGGGGCCTAACACAGATACGCAGTATTTT. It encodes CAISEGPNTDTQYF.

The chain employs TRBV7-2 and TRBJ2-2; weak D call: TRBD2 (5 bases). V was shortened by 3 bases and J by 6 bases, with 11 bases between the two germline ends. Germline lookup yields CDR1 SGHTA and CDR2 FQGNSA. The CDR3 spans 14 residues. The CDR3: CASSFGVKSGELFF. For the CDR3, the DNA is TGTGCCAGCAGCTTCGGGGTCAAGTCCGGGGAGCTGTTTTTT.

This clone was recorded once. The V call is TRBV5-1, the J call TRBJ2-1, with D perhaps TRBD2 (6 bases). CDR1 is SGHRS, CDR2 YFSETQ, per germline. Trimming stripped 0 bases from V and 7 bases from J, with 14 bases between. The CDR3 runs 15 residues. The chain's CDR3 is CASSLALGTGNEQFF. The CDR3 bases are TGCGCCAGCAGCTTGGCCCTGGGGACTGGGAATGAGCAGTTCTTC.

J is TRBJ1-1 and V is TRBV6-6; perhaps TRBD1 as D (5 bases). V was cut by 5 bases and J by 2 bases, with 12 bases left in between. This CDR3 is 14 amino acids long. CDR1 and CDR2 from the germline V gene are MNHNY and SVGAGI (reference sequence). CDR3 loop: CASSQTDSNTEAFF. CDR3 coding DNA: TGTGCCAGCAGTCAGACAGACTCCAACACTGAAGCTTTCTTT.

J is TRBJ2-7 and V is TRBV29-1; D is ambiguous. Trimming removed 7 bases from V and 0 bases from J, with 7 bases in between. From germline, CDR1 is SQVTM and CDR2 ANQGSEA. The CDR3 contains 11 residues. DNA for the CDR3: TGCAGCGCCCGCAGCTCCTACGAGCAGTACTTC. Protein sequence: CSARSSYEQYF.

The rearrangement joins TRBV9 to TRBJ2-6; no clear D. Trimming stripped 3 bases from V and 0 bases from J, with 13 bases between. The germline gives CDR1 SGDLS, CDR2 YYNGEE. CDR3 size: 17 residues. In DNA form, the CDR3 reads TGTGCCAGCAGCGGAGAGACGACTGACTCTGGGGCCAACGTCCTGACTTTC. Its protein is CASSGETTDSGANVLTF.

The genes are TRBV19 and TRBJ1-2; D gene ambiguous. This CDR3 has 15 residues. Germline V CDR1 and CDR2: LNHDA, SQIVND (reference sequence). The V gene lost 4 bases and the J gene lost 0 bases, with 12 bases spanning the gap. The CDR3 region is CASSTEGGTNYGYTF. Here the CDR3 DNA reads TGTGCCAGTAGTACCGAAGGCGGTACTAACTATGGCTACACCTTC.

This chain connects TRBV28 to TRBJ2-7; 16 positions match TRBD2. This CDR3 is built from 17 residues. V was pared by 9 bases and J by 0 bases, with 8 bases of the junction left unmatched. Germline V gene lookup returns CDR1 MDHEN and CDR2 SYDVKM. CDR3 protein: CASKEGLAGGSSYEQYF. The CDR3, as DNA: TGTGCCAGTAAAGAGGGACTAGCGGGAGGGAGCTCCTACGAGCAGTACTTC.

Here the CDR3 reads CASRVAGGRNEQFF. CDR3 bases: TGCGCCAGCAGGGTAGCGGGGGGGCGTAATGAGCAGTTCTTC. This chain joins TRBV4-1 and TRBJ2-1, with 11 bases identical to TRBD2. Germline lookup yields CDR1 MGHRA and CDR2 YSYEKL. The CDR3 is 14 amino acids. The ends lost 6 bases at V and 7 bases at J; junction bases unmatched: 5.

The chain carries TRBV6-1 and TRBJ1-1; 7 positions match TRBD1. Germline V gene lookup returns CDR1 MNHNS and CDR2 SASEGT. The CDR3 sequence is 15 residues long. V lost 4 bases, J lost 0 bases, and 5 bases stayed unmatched. The CDR3: CASSGGDSLNTEAFF. CDR3 sequence (DNA): TGTGCCAGCAGTGGGGGGGACAGCTTGAACACTGAAGCTTTCTTT.

This sequence joins TRBV5-5 and TRBJ1-2; D not resolved. The V and J ends lost 4 bases and 2 bases respectively, with 15 bases between them. The CDR3 is made up of 15 amino acids. CDR1 is SGHKS, CDR2 YYEKEE, per germline (reference sequence). The CDR3 bases are TGTGCCAGCAGCCTCCAAGGGCGGGCCAACTATGGCTACACCTTC. This sequence encodes CASSLQGRANYGYTF.

This chain connects TRBV5-1 to TRBJ1-4, with D possibly being TRBD1 (6 bases). The germline V gene encodes CDR1 SGHRS and CDR2 YFSETQ. The CDR3 spans 13 residues. V lost 0 bases and J lost 7, with 7 bases in between. The CDR3 region has the DNA TGCGCCAGCAGCTTGGCCAGGGGTGAAAAACTGTTTTTT. Translation: CASSLARGEKLFF.

In this sample, this clone turned up a few times. The chain carries TRBV30 and TRBJ2-2; 7 nucleotides align to TRBD1. The trim removed 4 bases at V and 4 bases at J, leaving 9 bases unmatched. The CDR3 contains 15 residues. Germline assignment: CDR1 GTSNPN and CDR2 SVGIG (reference sequence). The CDR3 DNA follows: TGTGCCTGGAAAACAACAGGGGTTGGCACCGGGGAGCTGTTTTTT. Amino acid sequence: CAWKTTGVGTGELFF.

The chain has TRBV2 and TRBJ2-3, with 9 positions matching TRBD2. Germline V gives CDR1 SNHLY, CDR2 FYNNEI. This CDR3 is 16 amino acids long. V lost 8 bases, J lost 0 bases, and 9 bases stayed unmatched. CDR3 in DNA: TGTGCCAGCGGCGAGGGCGGGGGGGCTAGCACAGATACGCAGTATTTT. Its protein is CASGEGGGASTDTQYF.

V is TRBV7-6 and J is TRBJ2-7; the D gene is possibly TRBD1 (6 bases). Trimming took off 5 bases at V and 7 bases at J, with 12 bases between the two ends. This CDR3 has 12 residues. Per germline, CDR1 SGHVS and CDR2 FNYEAQ. The CDR3: CASSPQGVEQYF. The CDR3 nucleotides are TGTGCCAGCAGCCCACAGGGTGTGGAGCAGTACTTC.

The chain employs TRBV4-1 and TRBJ2-7; TRBD2 aligns across 12 bases. Germline assignment: CDR1 MGHRA and CDR2 YSYEKL. This CDR3 is 20 amino acids long. After removal of 3 bases from V and 3 bases from J, the junction contained 18 bases not matched to a gene. The CDR3: CASSQALAGGPLGRGYEQYF. The CDR3 DNA follows: TGCGCCAGCAGCCAGGCTCTAGCGGGGGGGCCATTGGGCCGGGGCTACGAGCAGTACTTC.

The chain carries TRBV5-1 and TRBJ2-6, with 10 bases aligning to TRBD1. The CDR3 runs to 17 residues. Trimming removed 4 bases from V and 0 bases from J; junction bases left unmatched: 4. Germline lookup yields CDR1 SGHRS and CDR2 YFSETQ. The CDR3 DNA reads as TGCGCCAGCAGCGTGGGACAGGGGAGCTCTGGGGCCAACGTCCTGACTTTC. It specifies CASSVGQGSSGANVLTF. Drawing the rest from reference TRBV5-1 and TRBJ2-6, the complete variable domain is KAGVTQTPRYLIKTRGQQVTLSCSPISGHRSVSWYQQTPGQGLQFLFEYFSETQRNKGNFPGRFSGRQFSNSRSEMNVSTLELGDSALYLCASSVGQGSSGANVLTFGAGSRLTVL.

The table lists this clone with a count of one. This chain uses TRBV6-6 with TRBJ1-2; D gene ambiguous. Trimming cost V 6 bases and J 4 bases, with 15 bases left between them. The CDR3 is made up of 14 amino acids. Germline CDR1 reads MNHNY; CDR2 reads SVGAGI (reference sequence). In DNA form, the CDR3 reads TGTGCCAGCAGCCGAACACAACCCATCTATGGCTACACCTTC. Translating gives CASSRTQPIYGYTF.